This is a list of T cell receptor beta chains from one sample in a study of blood T cell repertoires in COVID-19. The method was immunoSEQ multiplex PCR; TCRdb's version includes in-frame clones alone and lacks a portion of them. Among tens of thousands of clones listed, roughly 90% were seen once. The material sequenced was peripheral blood. The receptor source for this set is a human donor with active COVID-19. The donor label of this sample is uncertain. Each CDR3 is given with its conserved first and last residue. The D gene is left open where the match is weak. Clone size is shown for a subset of rows, as once, few, many or a class of expanded clone.

j_call	clone_size	v_call	d_call	cdr3_nt	cdr3_aa
TRBJ1-2	.	TRBV11-2	.	TGTGCCAGCAGCCTCCCGAGCAGGGTCGGTGGCTACACCTTC	CASSLPSRVGGYTF
TRBJ1-5	few	TRBV2	TRBD1	TGTGCCAGCAGTACACAGGGGCTCGGGCAGCCCCAGCATTTT	CASSTQGLGQPQHF
TRBJ2-5	.	TRBV7-6	.	TGTGCCAGCAGCCCCAATTACGGGGTGGGGGAGACCCAGTACTTC	CASSPNYGVGETQYF
TRBJ2-2	.	TRBV6-1	TRBD2	TGTGCCAGCGGAGAAGCAGCGGGGGGCTACACCGGGGAGCTGTTTTTT	CASGEAAGGYTGELFF
TRBJ2-7	.	TRBV7-8	.	TGTGCCAGCAGCGGCGGGACTTTCGGCTACGAGCAGTACTTC	CASSGGTFGYEQYF
TRBJ2-5	few	TRBV7-6	TRBD1	TGTGCCAGCAGCCCAAGGCCCTTAGACAGGGGTTCTCAAGAGACCCAGTACTTC	CASSPRPLDRGSQETQYF
TRBJ1-2	.	TRBV9	TRBD1	TGTGCCAGCACCCAAAATCGAGGGGGCAGCTTGAGAGGCTACACCTTC	CASTQNRGGSLRGYTF
TRBJ1-2	.	TRBV9	TRBD1	TGTGCCAGCAGTCCTAGGCGGGAGGGGGCGCTTGAAGGCTACACCTTC	CASSPRREGALEGYTF
TRBJ2-2	.	TRBV6-5	.	TGTGCCAGCAGTTACTCGCAGGGTCTGGGGGAGCTGTTTTTT	CASSYSQGLGELFF
TRBJ1-2	medium-sized	TRBV3-1/TRBV3-2	.	TGTGCCAGCAGCCACCAGGACAGATTTGGCTATGGCTACACCTTC	CASSHQDRFGYGYTF
TRBJ1-3	.	TRBV29-1	.	TGCAGCGTTACGACAGGAAACACCATATATTTT	CSVTTGNTIYF
TRBJ1-3	few	TRBV19	.	TGTGCCAGTAGTATTAAACAGAGAAGAGGAAACACCATATATTTT	CASSIKQRRGNTIYF
TRBJ1-2	.	TRBV5-6	.	TGTGCCAGCAGCTTGGGGACAGAGTATGGCTACACCTTC	CASSLGTEYGYTF
TRBJ1-2	.	TRBV19	.	TGTGCCAGTAGACCGGAGAGCTACTATGGCTACACCTTC	CASRPESYYGYTF
TRBJ2-2	once	TRBV19	TRBD2	TGTGCCAGTAGTATATTAAGCTGGACTAGCGGACCCACCGGGGAGCTGTTTTTT	CASSILSWTSGPTGELFF
TRBJ1-4	.	TRBV5-8	.	TGTGCCAGCAGCTTAGCGGGGGAAAAACTGTTTTTT	CASSLAGEKLFF
TRBJ1-6	.	TRBV19	TRBD1	TGTGCCAGTAGTATAAGTCTGGGGGGACAGATGAATTCACCCCTCCACTTT	CASSISLGGQMNSPLHF
TRBJ1-6	.	TRBV28	.	TGTGCCATCTCACACCGGGGGGCGGGGTGGTCACCCCTCCACTTT	CAISHRGAGWSPLHF
TRBJ1-1	once	TRBV27	TRBD1	TGTGCCAGCAGTTTATCTCCAGGGGGGATGACTGAAGCTTTCTTT	CASSLSPGGMTEAFF
TRBJ2-1	.	TRBV12-3/TRBV12-4	TRBD1	TGTGCCAGCAGGGAAACAGGGGCTGGGGAGCAGTTCTTC	CASRETGAGEQFF
TRBJ1-1	.	TRBV19	.	TGTGCCAGTAGTAGGCAGATGAACACTGAAGCTTTCTTT	CASSRQMNTEAFF
TRBJ1-2	.	TRBV19	TRBD1	TGTGCCAGTAGTTCCCTCACCGGGACAGGGGTAGCCAACTATGGCTACACCTTC	CASSSLTGTGVANYGYTF
TRBJ2-7	.	TRBV18	TRBD1	TGTGCCAGCTCACGACGGGACAGGGTCTACGAGCAGTACTTC	CASSRRDRVYEQYF
TRBJ1-5	.	TRBV19	.	TGTGCCAGTAGTACCCGCGGGGCCTACAATCAGCCCCAGCATTTT	CASSTRGAYNQPQHF
TRBJ1-2	.	TRBV7-9	TRBD1	TGTGCCAGCAGCTCCACCCGGGACAGCTATGGCTACACCTTC	CASSSTRDSYGYTF
TRBJ2-2	.	TRBV4-3	.	TGCGCCAGCAGCCAATACAGGGACCAAAACACCGGGGAGCTGTTTTTT	CASSQYRDQNTGELFF
TRBJ1-2	.	TRBV3-1/TRBV3-2	.	TGTGCCAGCAGCCAGAGGGAAGTGAGTGGCTACACCTTC	CASSQREVSGYTF
TRBJ1-5	.	TRBV10-3	TRBD1	TGTGCCATCAGTGCAGGGACAGGCAATCAGCCCCAGCATTTT	CAISAGTGNQPQHF
TRBJ1-4	.	TRBV2	TRBD1	TGTGCCAGCAGCGCACAGGGGATCCGGGAAAAACTGTTTTTT	CASSAQGIREKLFF
TRBJ1-1	once	TRBV18	.	TGTGCCAGCTCACCTGGACAGAACACTGAAGCTTTCTTT	CASSPGQNTEAFF
TRBJ2-1	.	TRBV3-1/TRBV3-2	.	TGTGCCAGCAGTATAACTAGTTTCGGTGAGCAGTTCTTC	CASSITSFGEQFF
TRBJ2-5	.	TRBV7-2	TRBD2	TGTGCCAGCAGCGTGACTAGCGGGGGGGTTCTAGAGACCCAGTACTTC	CASSVTSGGVLETQYF
TRBJ2-7	.	TRBV7-9	.	TGTGCCAGCAGCCTCCTAGCGAGGGGTACCTCCTACGAGCAGTACTTC	CASSLLARGTSYEQYF
TRBJ1-2	.	TRBV7-8	.	TGTGCCAGCAGCTCCGTTGGGGGGTGGGACGGTGGCTACACCTTC	CASSSVGGWDGGYTF